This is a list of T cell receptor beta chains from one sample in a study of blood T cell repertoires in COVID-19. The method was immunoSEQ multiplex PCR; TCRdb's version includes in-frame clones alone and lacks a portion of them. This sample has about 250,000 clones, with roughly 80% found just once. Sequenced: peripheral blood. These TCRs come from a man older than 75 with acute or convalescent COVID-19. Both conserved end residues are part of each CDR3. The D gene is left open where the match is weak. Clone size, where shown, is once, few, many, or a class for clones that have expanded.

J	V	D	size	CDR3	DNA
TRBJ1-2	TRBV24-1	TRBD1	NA	CATRNQTETGHYGYTF	TGTGCCACGAGGAATCAGACCGAGACAGGGCACTATGGCTACACCTTC
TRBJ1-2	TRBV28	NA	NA	CATQRTTFYGYTF	TGTGCCACGCAGAGGACTACCTTCTATGGCTACACCTTC
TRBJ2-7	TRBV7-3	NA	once	CASSLNHRVGEQYF	TGTGCCAGCAGCTTAAACCACAGGGTGGGCGAGCAGTACTTC
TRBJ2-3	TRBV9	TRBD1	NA	CASSARTGRTDTQYF	TGTGCCAGCAGCGCTAGGACAGGGCGCACAGATACGCAGTATTTT
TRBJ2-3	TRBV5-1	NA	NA	CASRTFPSTDTQYF	TGCGCCAGCAGGACATTCCCTAGCACAGATACGCAGTATTTT
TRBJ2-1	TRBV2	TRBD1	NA	CASKRDRSISEQFF	TGTGCCAGCAAAAGGGACAGGTCCATCTCGGAGCAGTTCTTC
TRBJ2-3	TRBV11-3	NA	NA	CASSLVSSAGSTQYF	TGTGCCAGCAGCTTAGTATCCTCGGCGGGCAGTACGCAGTATTTT
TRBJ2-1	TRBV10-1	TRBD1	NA	CASSGAQDRSLGNEQFF	TGCGCCAGCAGTGGGGCCCAGGACAGGTCCCTCGGAAATGAGCAGTTCTTC
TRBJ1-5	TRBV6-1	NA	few	CASSDSSNQPQHF	TGTGCCAGCAGTGACAGTAGCAATCAGCCCCAGCATTTT
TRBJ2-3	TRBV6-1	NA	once	CASSEARVASTDTQYF	TGTGCCAGCAGTGAAGCCAGGGTCGCTAGCACAGATACGCAGTATTTT
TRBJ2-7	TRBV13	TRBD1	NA	CASSSGTGGPYEQYF	TGTGCCAGCAGCTCGGGGACAGGGGGCCCCTACGAGCAGTACTTC
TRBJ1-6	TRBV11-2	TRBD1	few	CASSRDRAFSYNSPLHF	TGTGCCAGCAGCAGGGACAGGGCCTTCTCCTATAATTCACCCCTCCACTTT
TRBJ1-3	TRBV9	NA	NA	CASSDALNGAGNTIYF	TGTGCCAGCAGCGACGCCCTAAACGGAGCTGGAAACACCATATATTTT
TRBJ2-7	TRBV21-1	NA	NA	CASSIVAGYRYEQYF	TGTGCCAGCAGCATAGTAGCGGGGTACAGGTACGAGCAGTACTTC
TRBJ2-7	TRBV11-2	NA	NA	CASSLGLLYEQYF	TGTGCCAGCAGCTTAGGACTTCTGTACGAGCAGTACTTC
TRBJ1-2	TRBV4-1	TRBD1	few	CASSQDRKQGNYGYTF	TGCGCCAGCAGCCAAGATCGAAAACAGGGGAACTATGGCTACACCTTC
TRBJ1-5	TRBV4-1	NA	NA	CASSGARNQPQHF	TGCGCCAGCAGCGGGGCGAGAAATCAGCCCCAGCATTTT
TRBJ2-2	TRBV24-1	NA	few	CATSPGLGSTGELFF	TGTGCCACCAGCCCCGGTCTGGGCTCCACCGGGGAGCTGTTTTTT
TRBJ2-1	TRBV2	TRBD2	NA	CASSEFLAGVRYNEQFF	TGTGCCAGCAGTGAATTCCTAGCGGGAGTCCGATACAATGAGCAGTTCTTC
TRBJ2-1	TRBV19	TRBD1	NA	CASSIGTGRYNEQFF	TGTGCCAGTAGTATAGGGACAGGACGATACAATGAGCAGTTCTTC
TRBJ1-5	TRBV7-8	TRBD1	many	CASSPSTGGSNQPQHF	TGTGCCAGCAGCCCCTCGACAGGGGGGAGCAATCAGCCCCAGCATTTT
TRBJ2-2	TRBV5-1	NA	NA	CASSLQQGGGTGELFF	TGCGCCAGCAGCCTGCAACAGGGGGGGGGCACCGGGGAGCTGTTTTTT
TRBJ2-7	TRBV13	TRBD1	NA	CASSRTRQGAYYEQYF	TGTGCCAGCAGCCGGACCCGACAGGGGGCCTACTACGAGCAGTACTTC
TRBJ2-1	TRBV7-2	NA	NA	CASSANSGGSYNEQFF	TGTGCCAGCAGCGCGAATTCCGGGGGCTCCTACAATGAGCAGTTCTTC
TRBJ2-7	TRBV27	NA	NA	CASRDTSHYEQYF	TGTGCCAGCCGAGACACGAGCCATTACGAGCAGTACTTC
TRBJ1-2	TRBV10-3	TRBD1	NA	CAISAGTGNYGYTF	TGTGCCATCAGTGCAGGGACAGGGAACTATGGCTACACCTTC
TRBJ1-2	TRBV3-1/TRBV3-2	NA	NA	CASTPGGPYGYTF	TGTGCCAGCACCCCGGGGGGACCCTATGGCTACACCTTC
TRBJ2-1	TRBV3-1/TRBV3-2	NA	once	CASSQDDLPGGEQFF	TGTGCCAGCAGCCAAGATGACCTACCCGGAGGTGAGCAGTTCTTC
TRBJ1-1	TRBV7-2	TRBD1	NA	CASSRQGARTEAFF	TGTGCCAGCAGCCGTCAGGGGGCCCGGACTGAAGCTTTCTTT
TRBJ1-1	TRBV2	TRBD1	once	CASRSRQGMNTEAFF	TGTGCCAGCAGATCCAGACAGGGCATGAACACTGAAGCTTTCTTT
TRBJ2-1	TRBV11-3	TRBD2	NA	CASSLDGRSLRSYNEQFF	TGTGCCAGCAGCTTAGACGGGAGGAGCCTCCGCTCCTACAATGAGCAGTTCTTC
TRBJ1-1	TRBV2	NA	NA	CASSASGVDTEAFF	TGTGCCAGCAGTGCCTCCGGGGTGGACACTGAAGCTTTCTTT
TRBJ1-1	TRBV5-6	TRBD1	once	CASSLYGTGVLNTEAFF	TGTGCCAGCAGCTTGTATGGGACAGGGGTATTGAACACTGAAGCTTTCTTT
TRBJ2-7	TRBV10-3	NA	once	CAISESTTGGEGEQYF	TGTGCCATCAGTGAGTCAACGACAGGAGGTGAAGGCGAGCAGTACTTC
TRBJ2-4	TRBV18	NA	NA	CASSPELTLAKNIQYF	TGTGCCAGCTCACCAGAACTAACTTTAGCCAAAAACATTCAGTACTTC
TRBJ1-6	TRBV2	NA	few	CASRNQGPLHF	TGTGCCAGCAGGAATCAGGGACCCCTCCACTTT
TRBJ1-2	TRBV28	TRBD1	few	CASRPYPGQGSYGYTF	TGTGCCAGCAGACCCTATCCGGGACAGGGAAGCTATGGCTACACCTTC
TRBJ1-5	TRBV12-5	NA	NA	CASGLLKTDSYSNQPQHF	TGTGCTAGTGGTTTGTTAAAGACGGACAGCTATAGCAATCAGCCCCAGCATTTT
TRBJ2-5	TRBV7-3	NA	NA	CASSLGPGREEETQYF	TGTGCCAGCAGCTTAGGTCCGGGGCGGGAAGAAGAGACCCAGTACTTC
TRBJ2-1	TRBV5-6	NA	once	CASSLRANYNEQFF	TGTGCCAGCAGCTTGCGAGCCAATTACAATGAGCAGTTCTTC
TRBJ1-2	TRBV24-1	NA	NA	CATSDALVGGAHGYTF	TGTGCCACCAGTGATGCGCTGGTCGGGGGGGCGCATGGCTACACCTTC
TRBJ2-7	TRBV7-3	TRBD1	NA	CASSRDRGGTYEQYF	TGTGCCAGCAGCCGGGACAGGGGAGGGACCTACGAGCAGTACTTC
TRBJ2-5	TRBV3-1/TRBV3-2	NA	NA	CASSHPGTQYF	TGTGCCAGCAGCCACCCCGGGACCCAGTACTTC
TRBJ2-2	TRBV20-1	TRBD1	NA	CSASDRGYTGELFF	TGCAGTGCTAGTGACAGGGGGTACACCGGGGAGCTGTTTTTT
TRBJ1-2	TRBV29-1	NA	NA	CSVELNYGYTF	TGCAGCGTTGAATTAAACTATGGCTACACCTTC
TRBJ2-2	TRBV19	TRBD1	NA	CASSSQGWGTGELFF	TGTGCCAGTAGTTCACAGGGGTGGGGGACCGGGGAGCTGTTTTTT
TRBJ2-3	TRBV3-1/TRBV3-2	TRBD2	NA	CASSQDGGALAGGGDTQYF	TGTGCCAGCAGCCAAGATGGAGGGGCTCTAGCGGGAGGGGGCGATACGCAGTATTTT
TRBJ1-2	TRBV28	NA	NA	CASSLAGNYGYTF	TGTGCCAGCAGTTTGGCAGGGAACTATGGCTACACCTTC
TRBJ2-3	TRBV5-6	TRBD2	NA	CASSSSGGARHTQYF	TGTGCCAGCAGCTCTTCGGGGGGGGCACGTCATACGCAGTATTTT
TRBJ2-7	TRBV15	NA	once	CATSLWAGDEQYF	TGTGCCACCAGCCTTTGGGCAGGGGACGAGCAGTACTTC
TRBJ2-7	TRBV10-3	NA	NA	CAIGGISYEQYF	TGTGCCATCGGGGGGATCTCCTACGAGCAGTACTTC
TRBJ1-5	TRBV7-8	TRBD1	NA	CASSLGDRAQPQHF	TGTGCCAGCAGCTTAGGGGACAGGGCCCAGCCCCAGCATTTT
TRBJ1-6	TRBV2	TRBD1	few	CASSEASSISGGRLHF	TGTGCCAGCAGTGAAGCCTCTAGTATATCAGGGGGCCGCCTCCACTTT
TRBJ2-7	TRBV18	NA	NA	CASSPHTYEQYF	TGTGCCAGCTCACCCCACACCTACGAGCAGTACTTC
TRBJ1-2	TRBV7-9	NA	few	CASSPEQVYGYTF	TGTGCCAGCAGCCCTGAACAGGTTTATGGCTACACCTTC
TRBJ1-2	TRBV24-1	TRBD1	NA	CATSDPRQGRYGYTF	TGTGCCACCAGTGATCCCAGACAGGGCCGGTATGGCTACACCTTC
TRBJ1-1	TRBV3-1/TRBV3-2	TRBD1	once	CASSQGTGGTEAFF	TGTGCCAGCAGCCAAGGGACAGGGGGAACTGAAGCTTTCTTT
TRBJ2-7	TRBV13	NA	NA	CASSRNRVHEQYF	TGTGCCAGCAGTCGAAACAGGGTCCACGAGCAGTACTTC
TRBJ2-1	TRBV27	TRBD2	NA	CASSFLGAGEGQLGEQFF	TGTGCCAGCAGTTTCTTAGGGGCGGGGGAGGGCCAACTTGGTGAGCAGTTCTTC